This TCR beta chain appears in the sequencing data of a study of cytomegalovirus exposure and HLA in healthy donors. Overall study context: Earlier findings included nearly 120 million unique TCR beta sequences obtained from 150 million to 200 million T cells. Study-wide findings and caveats: DRB1 had the most TCR associations and HLA-C the fewest, a later analysis found, with rates varying by HLA locus. The study listed under 200 cytomegalovirus-associated TCR beta chains. HLA alleles were associated with 15,000 to 20,000 TCR beta sequences in a later analysis at 0.05 false discovery rate.

This CDR3 has 17 residues. V was pared by 4 bases and J by 1 base, with 17 bases between. As for this clone: No antigen is known for it.

PCR was performed using 60 Vbeta and 13 Jbeta primers. Clones were read by immunoSEQ multiplex PCR, and TCRdb kept only the in-frame ones, dropping some. The data show around 190,000 clones, around 80% seen once. The specimen was PBMCs. The receptor was isolated from a woman in her thirties or forties in good health and CMV-seronegative. The chain recombines TRBV5-3 with TRBJ2-2, with D possibly matching TRBD2 (6 bases). TRBV5-3 is an ORF, with its function uncertain. The CDR3 DNA reads TGTGCCAGAAGCCCCCAGACTAGGCCTTTGAACACCGGGGAGCTGTTTTTT. Protein product: CARSPQTRPLNTGELFF.